Shown below are 5 T cell receptor beta chains from a single sample sequenced in a study of regulatory dendritic cells for organ transplantation. Repertoires were generated with immunoSEQ multiplex PCR, while TCRdb's copy carries only in-frame clones and drops some. In the table there are about 5,200 clones, approximately 72% of which are singletons. CFSE-labeled sorted T cells met regulatory or mature dendritic cells for 5 to 6 days. The antigens for these receptors are not known. The specimen sequenced was memory CD8+ T cells from blood cultured with regulatory dendritic cells. Described subset: CD45RO+ memory T cells. These receptors were obtained from a human donor in good health.

The chain couples TRBV7-8 to TRBJ2-7; 11 bases align to TRBD1. The CDR3 is made up of 16 amino acids. Germline CDR1 SGHVS, CDR2 FQNEAQ. V was clipped by 4 bases and J by 4 bases; unmatched bases: 9. CDR3 bases: TGTGCCAGCAGCTCAAGGGACAGGGGGAACCCTTACGAGCAGTACTTC. Its translation: CASSSRDRGNPYEQYF.

The CDR3 reads CASSLDRVLSDEQYF. The CDR3 bases are TGTGCCAGCAGTTTAGACAGGGTATTGTCGGACGAGCAGTACTTC. This chain connects TRBV28 to TRBJ2-7; 7 nucleotides align to TRBD1. This CDR3 is built from 15 residues. Germline V gene lookup returns CDR1 MDHEN and CDR2 SYDVKM. V shed 2 bases, J shed 5 bases, and the junction held 9 bases outside the gene matches. The full variable domain, its missing parts supplied by reference TRBV28 and TRBJ2-7, is DVKVTQSSRYLVKRTGEKVFLECVQDMDHENMFWYRQDPGLGLRLIYFSYDVKMKEKGDIPEGYSVSREKKERFSLILESASTNQTSMYLCASSLDRVLSDEQYFGPGTRLTVT.

The chain couples TRBV6-1 to TRBJ2-7; the match to TRBD1 covers 7 bases. CDR1 and CDR2 from the germline V gene are MNHNS and SASEGT. This CDR3 spans 14 amino acids. With V trimmed by 8 bases and J by 0 bases, 7 bases remained unmatched. For the CDR3, the DNA is TGTGCCAGCGAAGTCGGGACAGCCTCCTACGAGCAGTACTTC. Translation gives CASEVGTASYEQYF.

This chain connects TRBV7-9 to TRBJ2-1; 7 bases match TRBD2. The V gene end was trimmed by 2 bases and the J gene end by 2 bases; junction bases not matched to a gene: 6. The CDR3 runs 16 residues. Per germline, CDR1 SEHNR and CDR2 FQNEAQ (reference sequence). The CDR3 sequence: CASSLLGGAPYNEQFF. CDR3 nucleotides: TGTGCCAGCAGCTTACTGGGAGGGGCCCCCTACAATGAGCAGTTCTTC.

The V gene is TRBV10-3, the J gene TRBJ2-3, with 13 bases that match TRBD2. V dropped 3 bases and J dropped 6; count of bases not matched to a gene: 21. Germline loops: CDR1 ENHRY, CDR2 SYGVKD. CDR3 length: 21 amino acids. CDR3 nucleotide sequence: TGTGCCATCAGTGATGACCCTCTGGGGGGACTAGCGGGATCCCTGACGGATACGCAGTATTTT. The encoded protein is CAISDDPLGGLAGSLTDTQYF.